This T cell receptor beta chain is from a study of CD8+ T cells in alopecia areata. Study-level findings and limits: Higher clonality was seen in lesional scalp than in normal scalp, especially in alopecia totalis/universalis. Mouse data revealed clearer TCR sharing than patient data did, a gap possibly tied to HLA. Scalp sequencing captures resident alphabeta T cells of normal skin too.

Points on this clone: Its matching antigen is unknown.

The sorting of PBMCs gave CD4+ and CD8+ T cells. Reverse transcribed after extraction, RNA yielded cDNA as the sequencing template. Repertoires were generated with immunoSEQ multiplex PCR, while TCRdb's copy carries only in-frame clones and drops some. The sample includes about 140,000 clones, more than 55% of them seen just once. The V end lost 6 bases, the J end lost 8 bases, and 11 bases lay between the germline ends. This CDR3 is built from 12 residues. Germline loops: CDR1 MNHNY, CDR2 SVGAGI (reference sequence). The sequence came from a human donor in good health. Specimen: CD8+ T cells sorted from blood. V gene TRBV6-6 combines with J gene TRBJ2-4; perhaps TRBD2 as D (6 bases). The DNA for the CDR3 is TGTGCCAGCAGCGCCGGGGGTGACATTCAGTACTTC. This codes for CASSAGGDIQYF.